This is a list of T cell receptor beta chains from one sample in a study of CD8 T cells in ankylosing spondylitis. TCRdb re-analysed the 5' RACE reads in MiXCR, keeping a single row per CDR3 protein. The data show about 450,000 distinct CDR3 sequences, about 24% seen once. Sample: blood, either unsorted or a sorted T cell fraction (not recorded which). Receptor source: a male donor with ankylosing spondylitis. The conserved cysteine and the conserved F or W are not part of the CDR3 here.

V	J	CDR3
TRBV2	TRBJ2-7	ASSLRGSTSPSYEQY
TRBV7-2	TRBJ1-5	ATGGGQPQH
TRBV19	TRBJ1-5	ASSSTGGGNQPQH
TRBV7-8	TRBJ2-3	ASSSRGDRVGTDTQY
TRBV5-1	TRBJ2-3	ASSRTSREADTQY
TRBV7-2	TRBJ2-5	ASSYGVSQY
TRBV25-1	TRBJ1-3	ASSEPGTRSGNTIY
TRBV11-2	TRBJ1-1	ASSFQGITEAF
TRBV21-1	TRBJ2-4	ASSKVSRRHIQY
TRBV24-1	TRBJ2-1	ATGGTSGRDNEQF
TRBV12-3/TRBV12-4	TRBJ2-2	ASSLWGQHRTGELF
TRBV7-2	TRBJ2-3	ASSLGTTGGDTQY
TRBV7-2	TRBJ2-3	ASSVNRDTQY
TRBV7-9	TRBJ2-2	ASTRRESGGELF
TRBV3-1	TRBJ2-7	ASSHSAEQY
TRBV20-1	TRBJ2-2	SAMPVTGIPGELF
TRBV11-3	TRBJ2-2	ASRPQGTGELF
TRBV6-1	TRBJ1-5	ASILSREQNQPQH
TRBV20-1	TRBJ1-5	SANDLGNREVNQPQH
TRBV28	TRBJ1-2	ASSPIRDRHRRGYGYT